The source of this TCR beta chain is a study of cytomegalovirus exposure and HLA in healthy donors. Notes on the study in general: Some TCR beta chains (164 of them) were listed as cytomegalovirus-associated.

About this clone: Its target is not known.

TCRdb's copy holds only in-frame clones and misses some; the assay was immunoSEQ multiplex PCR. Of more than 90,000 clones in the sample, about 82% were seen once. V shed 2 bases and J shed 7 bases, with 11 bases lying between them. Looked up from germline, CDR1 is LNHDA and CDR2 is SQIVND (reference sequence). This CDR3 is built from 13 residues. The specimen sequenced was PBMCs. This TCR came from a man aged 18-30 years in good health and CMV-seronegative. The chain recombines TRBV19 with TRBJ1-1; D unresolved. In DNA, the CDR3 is TGTGCCAGTAGTATAATCCCACAGATTGAAGCTTTCTTT. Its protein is CASSIIPQIEAFF.